The next 13 T cell receptor beta chains were all read from a single sample in a study of tumor-infiltrating lymphocytes in oesophageal squamous cell carcinoma. A single record per CDR3 protein comes from TCRdb applying MiXCR to the PCR reads. The table shows 10,000 or so distinct CDR3 sequences, with about 61% occurring only once. Sequencing was done on a sample of esophageal tumor tissue. The receptors were sampled from a male donor with esophageal squamous cell carcinoma.

This chain links TRBV7-6 with TRBJ1-1, with 7 bases lining up with TRBD1. J was trimmed by 3 bases and V by 0 bases; bases with no gene match: 4. The CDR3 consists of 15 residues. Germline CDR1 SGHVS, CDR2 FNYEAQ. CDR3 sequence (DNA): TGTGCCAGCAGCTTAGCACACAGGGGTGACACTGAAGCTTTCTTT. Its protein is CASSLAHRGDTEAFF.

This rearrangement joins TRBV12-3 or TRBV12-4 to TRBJ1-4; D is ambiguous. Trimming pared 0 bases from V and 8 bases from J, leaving 10 bases between. The CDR3 runs 14 residues. In nucleotides, the CDR3 is TGTGCCAGCAGTTTAGCTGTGCGGAGGGAAAAACTGTTTTTT. Its protein product is CASSLAVRREKLFF.

This clonotype was observed a handful of times. The chain recombines TRBV4-2 with TRBJ2-7; D gene uncertain. In germline, CDR1 is LGHNA, CDR2 YNFKEQ. The CDR3 contains 13 residues. Deletions cut 0 bases from V and 4 bases from J, with 7 bases between. The CDR3 loop is CASSQERWYEQYF. In nucleotides, the CDR3 is TGTGCCAGCAGCCAAGAAAGGTGGTACGAGCAGTACTTC.

This clonotype was found many times. This chain links TRBV7-8 with TRBJ2-3; D is ambiguous. The germline V gene encodes CDR1 SGHVS and CDR2 FQNEAQ. V shed 4 bases and J shed 2 bases, with 19 bases lying between them. CDR3 size: 17 residues. The CDR3 DNA reads as TGTGCCAGCAGCTCCCGGGCATTCGCGCGGTCCACAGATACGCAGTATTTT. Translating gives CASSSRAFARSTDTQYF. The full variable domain, its missing parts supplied by reference TRBV7-8 and TRBJ2-3, is GAGVSQSPRYKVAKRGQDVALRCDPISGHVSLFWYQQALGQGPEFLTYFQNEAQLDKSGLPSDRFFAERPEGSVSTLKIQRTQQEDSAVYLCASSSRAFARSTDTQYFGPGTRLTVL.

This chain connects TRBV5-8 to TRBJ2-5, with 10 nucleotides matching TRBD2. CDR3 length: 17 residues. V lost 0 bases to trimming and J lost 2 bases; unmatched junction nucleotides: 7. Germline values: CDR1 SGHTS, CDR2 YDEGEE. The CDR3 DNA reads as TGTGCCAGCAGCTTGGAGGGGCTAGCGGGGGCGCAAGAGACCCAGTACTTC. This gives the protein CASSLEGLAGAQETQYF. Full variable domain (rest looked up from reference TRBV5-8 and TRBJ2-5): EAGVTQSPTHLIKTRGQQATLRCSPISGHTSVYWYQQALGLGLQFLLWYDEGEERNRGNFPPRFSGRQFPNYSSELNVNALELEDSALYLCASSLEGLAGAQETQYFGPGTRLLVL.

The genes are TRBV18 and TRBJ1-1; D ambiguous. The CDR3 consists of 12 residues. Trimming left V 2 bases short and J 1 base short, with 2 bases between. Germline CDR1 is KGHSH and CDR2 is LQKENI. As DNA, the CDR3 is TGTGCCAGCTCACCAGGGAACACTGAAGCTTTCTTT. The encoded protein is CASSPGNTEAFF.

The chain links TRBV6-6 to TRBJ2-7, with 12 bases identical to TRBD1. Germline V gene data show CDR1 as MNHNY and CDR2 as SVGAGI (reference sequence). This CDR3 is 15 amino acids long. Losses at the gene ends were 7 bases for V and 6 bases for J; bases not matched to a gene: 10. DNA of the CDR3: TGTGCCAGCAAAAAGGGGACAGGGGGCTTACCCGAGCAGTACTTC. Amino acid sequence: CASKKGTGGLPEQYF.

The gene calls are TRBV12-3 or TRBV12-4 and TRBJ1-2; 10 nucleotides line up with TRBD1. The CDR3 length is 14 residues. The V and J ends lost 3 bases and 7 bases, in that order; junction bases with no gene match: 5. Written as DNA, the CDR3 is TGTGCCAGCAGTTTGACAGGGGGCTCTTTTGGCTACACCTTC. As protein: CASSLTGGSFGYTF.

This chain joins TRBV7-8 and TRBJ1-5; TRBD1 agrees at 7 bases. The CDR3 contains 14 residues. Germline-derived CDR1 and CDR2 are SGHVS and FQNEAQ. V lost 4 bases to trimming and J lost 6 bases; unmatched junction nucleotides: 6. In nucleotides, the CDR3 is TGTGCCAGCAGCTGGCCAGGGGGTGGTCAGCCCCAGCATTTT. This encodes CASSWPGGGQPQHF.

The rearrangement links TRBV7-6 to TRBJ2-3; D is ambiguous. V shed 5 bases and J shed 5 bases, with 11 bases lying between them. This CDR3 comprises 13 residues. The V gene's germline CDR1 is SGHVS and CDR2 FNYEAQ. The CDR3 loop is CASSPGLGDTQYF. The CDR3 DNA follows: TGTGCCAGCAGCCCCGGGCTGGGAGATACGCAGTATTTT.

The V call is TRBV14, the J call TRBJ2-1, with D perhaps TRBD1 (6 bases). The closer fit of TRBJ2-7 to the DNA end suggests the J call may be wrong. CDR1 is SGHDN and CDR2 is FVKESK in the germline V gene. The CDR3 runs 14 residues. The CDR3 reads CASSQGGRPYEQYF. CDR3 bases: TGTGCCAGCAGCCAAGGGGGGCGACCCTACGAGCAGTACTTC.

V gene TRBV6-8 combines with J gene TRBJ1-2; tentative D call: TRBD1 (6 bases). This CDR3 comprises 13 residues. Germline CDR1 reads MNHGY; CDR2 reads SAAAGT. V was clipped by 6 bases and J by 2 bases, with 10 bases between them. The CDR3 spells CASSPGQNYGYTF. The CDR3 coding sequence is TGTGCCAGCAGCCCGGGACAAAACTATGGCTACACCTTC.

The chain couples TRBV7-4 to TRBJ2-1; D is undetermined. The CDR3 consists of 16 residues. Trimming took off 5 bases at V and 3 bases at J, with 17 bases between the two ends. Germline CDR1 is SGHVT and CDR2 is SQSDAQ. CDR3 DNA sequence: TGTGCCAGCAGCCACAACCGGGCCGCATTCTACAATGAGCAGTTCTTC. As protein: CASSHNRAAFYNEQFF.